This is a list of T cell receptor beta chains from one sample in a study of T cell responses to AZD1222 COVID-19 vaccine. Using immunoSEQ multiplex PCR, the repertoire was profiled, and TCRdb retains in-frame clones only, with some absent. The sample holds 100,000 or so clones, 82% seen once. Sequenced here: peripheral blood, sampled on day 0 of AZD1222 vaccination. These receptor sequences come from an adult in good health. Each CDR3 is given with its conserved first and last residue. A D gene is named only where the DNA matches it firmly. Clone size is given for some rows only: seen once, a few or many times, or a class if the clone is expanded.

D	V	J	size	DNA	CDR3
NA	TRBV15	TRBJ2-5	NA	TGTGCCACCAGCAGACCCGGGGGCGCGGAGACCCAGTACTTC	CATSRPGGAETQYF
NA	TRBV11-2	TRBJ2-7	NA	TGTGCCAGCAGTTTCTTGCCGGGGGCCGCGTCCTACGAGCAGTACTTC	CASSFLPGAASYEQYF
TRBD1	TRBV3-1/TRBV3-2	TRBJ1-3	once	TGTGCCAGCAGCCCCAAAGGACAGGAGGGGGGAAACACCATATATTTT	CASSPKGQEGGNTIYF
NA	TRBV3-1/TRBV3-2	TRBJ2-7	NA	TGTGCCAGCAGCCAACCGGGGCGGGGTATGTACGAGCAGTACTTC	CASSQPGRGMYEQYF
TRBD2	TRBV4-1	TRBJ2-5	NA	TGCGCCAGCAGCCAAAAAGGAGGTTCGACTAGCGGACAAGAGACCCAGTACTTC	CASSQKGGSTSGQETQYF
TRBD1	TRBV7-8	TRBJ1-1	NA	TGTGCCAGCAGCTTAGGACAGGGGTACACTGAAGCTTTCTTT	CASSLGQGYTEAFF
TRBD2	TRBV5-1	TRBJ2-2	NA	TGCGCCAGCAGCTACCGGGGCGGGAGCGGGGAGCTGTTTTTT	CASSYRGGSGELFF
NA	TRBV14	TRBJ1-3	NA	TGTGCCAGCAGTCAAGATATCGGGTTAGACACCATATATTTT	CASSQDIGLDTIYF
NA	TRBV5-1	TRBJ2-3	NA	TGCGCCAGCAGAGATCGACTAAGCACAGATACGCAGTATTTT	CASRDRLSTDTQYF
NA	TRBV5-6	TRBJ1-3	NA	TGTGCCAGCAGCTTGGCCCGCGTACACAGCTCTGGAAACACCATATATTTT	CASSLARVHSSGNTIYF
TRBD1	TRBV27	TRBJ2-2	NA	TGTGCCAGCAGATGGACAGGGACGAACACCGGGGAGCTGTTTTTT	CASRWTGTNTGELFF
NA	TRBV20-1	TRBJ1-2	NA	TGCAGTGTGGGAACAGCCTATGGCTACACCTTC	CSVGTAYGYTF
NA	TRBV29-1	TRBJ1-1	NA	TGCAGCGTTGGGGTTGAGCCTGAAGCTTTCTTT	CSVGVEPEAFF
NA	TRBV9	TRBJ1-1	NA	TGTGCCAGCAGCGTAGGGGTTGGACAGTCGAACACTGAAGCTTTCTTT	CASSVGVGQSNTEAFF
NA	TRBV11-2	TRBJ1-4	once	TGTGCCAGCAGCCGAAGGGGTCCCAACCAAGAAAAACTGTTTTTT	CASSRRGPNQEKLFF
NA	TRBV18	TRBJ2-7	NA	TGTGCCAGCTCCCCCGAGTCCTACGAGCAGTACTTC	CASSPESYEQYF